The 19 T cell receptor delta chains in this list originate from one sample, sequenced in a study of delta chains in infants with herpesvirus infections. Gamma-chain- and delta-chain-specific primers converted PBMC RNA into TCR cDNA. With CATT, TCRdb re-called clones from the RT-PCR reads. The sample contains 600 to 850 delta-chain clones, 12% to 15% of which appear only once. The sequencing here drew on peripheral blood, taken at time point 1 of longitudinal follow-up. These receptors originate from a human donor who was a Ugandan infant, either HIV-exposed or HIV-unexposed (not recorded which).

Sample share makes this clone large. V and J are TRDV1 and TRDJ3; TRDD3 agrees at 12 bases. Germline V gives CDR1 TSWWSYY, CDR2 QGS. The V segment lost 0 bases and the J segment 0 bases; nucleotides outside the gene matches: 24. CDR3 size: 27 residues. Here the CDR3 reads CALGELTPYWGIHPSPPSSWDTRQMFF. CDR3 sequence (DNA): TGTGCTCTTGGGGAACTAACACCATACTGGGGGATACACCCCTCTCCCCCGAGCTCCTGGGACACCCGACAGATGTTTTTC.

This clone counts as large. The chain is built from TRDV2 and TRDJ1, with 8 bases aligning to TRDD3. V was pared by 0 bases and J by 2 bases, with 7 bases of the junction left unmatched. The CDR3 runs 16 residues. Germline V gives CDR1 GEAIGNYY, CDR2 EKD. The CDR3 DNA sequence: TGTGCCTGTGACACCGAGGGGGGGATAGGGACCGATAAACTCATCTTT. This encodes CACDTEGGIGTDKLIF.

This clone was picked up a small number of times. A read error likely explains this, since a far larger clone differs by one base. Additional DNA sequences in this sample encode the identical CDR3. The rearrangement uses TRDV3 and TRDJ2; weak D call: TRDD3 (6 bases). Trimming shortened V by 1 base and J by 3 bases, and 24 bases separated the two germline ends. The germline V gene has CDR1 TVYSNPD and CDR2 GDNSRS (reference sequence). The CDR3 is made up of 18 amino acids. CDR3 DNA: TGTGCCTTTATTAGGGTCGGGGGACCACCCGATATGACAGCACAACTCTTCTTT. This gives the protein CAFIRVGGPPDMTAQLFF.

This clone was seen more than once but under ten times. This may stem from a read error, because a much larger clone lies one nucleotide away. Other DNA sequences in this sample translate to the same CDR3. The CDR3 nucleotides are TGTGCGGCAAGAACCCTATACTGGGGGATACAGGGGGCTTTGACAGCACAACTCTTCTTT. This sequence encodes CAARTLYWGIQGALTAQLFF. The gene calls are TRAV29/DV5 and TRDJ2, with 12 bases matching TRDD3. The CDR3 length is 20 residues. Germline lookup yields CDR1 NSMFDY and CDR2 ISSIKDK. The complete variable domain, with remaining parts taken from reference TRAV29/DV5 and TRDJ2, reads DQQVKQNSPSLSVQEGRISILNCDYTNSMFDYFLWYKKYPAEGPTFLISISSIKDKNEDGRFTVFLNKSAKHLSLHIVPSQPGDSAVYFCAARTLYWGIQGALTAQLFFGKGTQLIVEP.

Regarding this clone: This likely reflects a read error, since a far larger clone is one base away. V usage is TRDV1 and J usage is TRDJ1, with 8 bases identical to TRDD3. TCRdb lists no J gene, so it was determined here by aligning the DNA to germline. V was clipped by 3 bases and J by 0 bases; unmatched bases: 21. The CDR3 loop spans 21 amino acids. In germline, CDR1 is TSWWSYY, CDR2 QGS. The chain's CDR3 is CALGEPRGIRCGPQYTDKLIF. In DNA form, the CDR3 reads TGTGCTCTTGGGGAGCCCCGAGGGATACGCTGTGGCCCCCAGTACACCGATAAACTCATCTTT.

A few counts support this clone. V and J are TRDV1 and TRDJ1, with TRDD2 identical over 7 bases. Germline-derived CDR1 and CDR2 are TSWWSYY and QGS. The ends lost 3 bases at V and 4 bases at J; junction bases unmatched: 17. The CDR3 has 18 amino acids. The CDR3 sequence is CALGELIPTPVPRDKLIF. As DNA, the CDR3 is TGTGCTCTTGGGGAGCTCATTCCTACCCCCGTACCCCGCGATAAACTCATCTTT.

In this sample, this clone turned up a few times. This may arise from a read error, as a much more abundant clone is one base away. At the DNA level, this CDR3 is encoded by other sequences in the same sample as well. DNA of the CDR3: TGTGCTCTTGGGGAACTCTCCCCTGGGGGTTACGCTTTCGCCGATAAACTCATCTTT. This translates into CALGELSPGGYAFADKLIF. J is TRDJ1 and V is TRDV1; TRDD3 aligns across 7 bases. The CDR3 is 19 amino acids. In germline, CDR1 is TSWWSYY, CDR2 QGS. Trimming at V came to 0 bases and at J to 3 bases, leaving 16 bases not matched to a gene.

Worth noting for this clone: A far larger clone is one base from this, pointing to a likely read error. The V and J genes are TRDV2 and TRDJ3; perhaps TRDD3 as D (6 bases). The J gene was missing in TCRdb and was found by matching the end of the DNA to germline. Germline assignment: CDR1 GEAIGNYY and CDR2 EKD. The length of the CDR3 is 19 residues. The CDR3 sequence: CACDTPLGLSSWDSRQMFF. CDR3 bases: TGTGCCTGTGACACCCCCCTGGGGCTAAGCTCCTGGGACTCCCGACAGATGTTTTTC.

A remark on this clone: This sequence may be a read error, since a much larger clone differs from it by one base. Within the sample, other DNA sequences also encode this same CDR3. The rearrangement links TRDV2 to TRDJ3, with 12 bases aligning to TRDD3. CDR1 is GEAIGNYY and CDR2 is EKD in the germline V gene. After removal of 4 bases from V and 2 bases from J, the junction contained 5 bases not matched to a gene. This CDR3 is 18 amino acids long. Written as DNA, the CDR3 is TGTGCCTGTGATACTGGGGGATACAGAACCTGGGACACCCGACAGATGTTTTTC. This sequence encodes CACDTGGYRTWDTRQMFF.

This clone counts as large. The V call is TRDV1, the J call TRDJ1; maybe TRDD3 (6 bases). Germline CDR1 reads TSWWSYY; CDR2 reads QGS. CDR3 length equals 18 residues. Trimming removed 1 base from V and 0 bases from J, with 18 bases in between. The CDR3 region has the DNA TGTGCTCTTGGGGAACCTCGTGATTGGGGGGTGTACACCGATAAACTCATCTTT. Translation: CALGEPRDWGVYTDKLIF.

In its sample, this clone ranks as medium-sized. The gene calls are TRDV1 and TRDJ1; 10 bases fit TRDD3. The CDR3 contains 25 residues. V dropped 1 base and J dropped 3; count of bases not matched to a gene: 32. Germline V gene lookup returns CDR1 TSWWSYY and CDR2 QGS. This CDR3 reads CALGEQNTWDYGTLLTGGLADKLIF. CDR3 DNA: TGTGCTCTTGGGGAACAAAACACTTGGGACTACGGAACGTTGCTGACTGGGGGATTGGCCGATAAACTCATCTTT.

This clone was counted between two and nine times. With only one base between it and a far larger clone, this is likely a read error. CDR3 loop: CALGELHADPNWGIKADKLIF. CDR3 bases: TGTGCTCTTGGGGAACTCCACGCGGACCCAAACTGGGGGATAAAGGCCGATAAACTCATCTTT. The chain combines TRDV1 with TRDJ1; TRDD3 matches 11 bases. Germline V lookup: CDR1 TSWWSYY, CDR2 QGS. The CDR3 has 21 residues. Trimming at V came to 0 bases and at J to 3 bases, leaving 18 bases not matched to a gene.

To note about this clone: A single base is all that separates this from a far larger clone, so a read error is likely. The gene calls are TRDV2 and TRDJ2; 8 nucleotides agree with TRDD3. Assignment of the J gene here rests on matching the DNA to germline, because TCRdb gives none. Germline assignment: CDR1 GEAIGNYY and CDR2 EKD. The CDR3 covers 14 residues. Trimming took 3 bases from V and 3 from J; bases not matched to a gene: 2. Here the CDR3 DNA reads TGTGCCTGTGACCCCTGGGGGATGACAGCACAACTCTTCTTT. This sequence encodes CACDPWGMTAQLFF.

On this clone: Since a far larger clone is one base different, this is likely a read error. The chain couples TRDV2 to TRDJ2, with 12 bases that match TRDD3. Gene TRDJ1 matches the end of the DNA better, so the J call may be wrong. The germline gives CDR1 GEAIGNYY, CDR2 EKD. The CDR3 has 14 amino acids. The CDR3 region is CACDTGGYTAQLIF. The DNA of the CDR3 is TGTGCCTGTGATACTGGGGGATACACAGCACAACTCATCTTT.

On this clone itself: A much larger clone is a single base away; this may be a read error. The chain recombines TRDV1 with TRDJ2, with TRDD2 matching over 9 bases. The junction had 27 bases not matched to a gene; V was cut back by 1 base and J by 12 bases. The CDR3 sequence is 21 residues long. Germline lookup yields CDR1 TSWWSYY and CDR2 QGS. The CDR3 is CALGERLAFLLRWGNAGKLFF. CDR3 DNA: TGTGCTCTTGGGGAACGATTAGCCTTCCTACTAAGATGGGGGAACGCGGGAAAACTCTTCTTT.

On this clone: Other DNA sequences in the same sample also yield this CDR3. This sequence joins TRDV1 and TRDJ3; TRDD2 agrees at 9 bases. The J gene is absent in TCRdb and was assigned here via DNA matching to germline. J lost 0 bases, V lost 3 bases, and 18 bases had no gene match. CDR1 is TSWWSYY, CDR2 QGS, per germline. The CDR3 extends over 23 amino acids. The CDR3 sequence is CALGERPLPTGGSVSWDTRQMFF. CDR3 in DNA: TGTGCTCTTGGGGAGCGCCCCCTTCCTACCGGGGGGTCTGTCTCCTGGGACACCCGACAGATGTTTTTC.

This clone counts as medium-sized (0.01 to 0.1%). The V call is TRDV1, the J call TRDJ1; 10 nucleotides agree with TRDD3. Unmatched junction bases numbered 33, after V lost 2 bases and J lost 3 bases. CDR3 length: 25 amino acids. CDR1 and CDR2 from the germline V gene are TSWWSYY and QGS. The CDR3 sequence: CALGETGGPSIKWGIQGFVSDKLIF. CDR3 nucleotides: TGTGCTCTTGGGGAAACGGGGGGTCCCTCTATAAAATGGGGGATACAAGGGTTTGTTTCCGATAAACTCATCTTT.

Concerning this clone itself: With a much larger clone just one base away, this may be a read error. The V gene call reads TRDV2; no J gene was called; the table gives TRDD3 as D, unverified against the DNA. Per the germline V gene, CDR1 is GEAIGNYY and CDR2 is EKD. This CDR3 is built from 19 residues. This CDR3 reads CACDTAGGPRSWDTRHMFF. The CDR3 coding sequence is TGTGCCTGTGACACCGCTGGGGGACCCCGCTCCTGGGACACCCGACATATGTTTTTC.

About this clone itself: This likely traces to a read error, being one base from a far larger clone. This chain uses TRDV1 with TRDJ1, with D perhaps matching TRDD3 (7 bases). The J gene was missing in TCRdb and was found by matching the end of the DNA to germline. CDR3 size: 23 residues. CDR1 and CDR2 from the germline V gene are TSWWSYY and QGS. In DNA, the CDR3 is TGTGCTCTCGGGGAACCTGGGAGGCCTTCCCCAGTTCCTGGGGGGCCTTACACCGATAAACTCATCTTT. Protein sequence: CALGEPGRPSPVPGGPYTDKLIF.